The clone carrying this T cell receptor beta chain has more than one count but fewer than ten. Its antigen is still unknown. The data are from a study of beta chain features in type 1 diabetes. General study points: Moderate but significant shortening of TCRB CDR3s was recorded in all four CD4+ subsets from Type 1 diabetes patients.

Every isolated RNA sample was fully reverse transcribed, so sequencing captured expressed TCRB transcripts. Clones were sequenced by immunoSEQ multiplex PCR, and TCRdb holds only the in-frame ones, with some missing. The data contain about 360,000 clones, roughly 12% of them singletons. Sequences were obtained from naive CD4+ T cells from blood. The TCR comes from a woman aged 18-29 years with type 1 diabetes.

In nucleotides, the CDR3 is TGTGCCAGCAGCGTAGAGGCGGGAGGTCAGCCCCAGCATTTT. Translation: CASSVEAGGQPQHF. This chain connects TRBV9 to TRBJ1-5; unclear D gene. This CDR3 is 14 amino acids long. Trimming pared 0 bases from V and 6 bases from J, leaving 10 bases between. Per germline, CDR1 SGDLS and CDR2 YYNGEE.